This entry describes one T cell receptor beta chain. This record belongs to a study of low-dose radiotherapy and immunotherapy resistance in tumors. Study-wide background: Every 2 weeks, cohort 1 got 0.5 Gy, reaching 6.5 Gy to the planning target volume. Intravenously given cyclophosphamide 200 mg/m2 followed a two-week schedule that placed each dose one day before radiation and immunotherapy.

Low-dose radiotherapy and low-dose cyclophosphamide, together with aspirin, ipilimumab and nivolumab, were given to donors. The CDR3 totals 16 residues. CDR1 is SGHRS, CDR2 YFSETQ, per germline. Between the trimmed V and J ends, which lost 0 bases and 0 bases, there was a span of 10 bases. TRAV and TRBV primers primed cDNA for both TCRalpha and TCRbeta. A roughly 20-cycle PCR with a constant-region primer and V-primer adapter amplified TCRs. TCRdb itself ran the reads through MiXCR, one entry per CDR3 protein. The sample holds some 6,200 distinct CDR3 sequences; around 84% are singletons and the top ten take approximately 6%.

The V and J genes are TRBV5-1 and TRBJ2-1; no definite D call. This clonotype originated in a human donor with advanced metastatic prostate, ovarian, gallbladder or colorectal cancer (not recorded which). This table probably holds off-target reads from a library built for another chain. The CDR3 DNA follows: TGCGCCAGCAGCTTGGCGTTCGCGGCCTCCTACAATGAGCAGTTCTTC. This encodes CASSLAFAASYNEQFF.